The clone carrying this TCR beta chain was seen only once. The V end was cut by 7 bases, the J end by 7 bases, with 17 bases between. The germline CDR1 and CDR2 sequences are MDHEN and SYDVKM. This CDR3 is built from 14 residues. This entry comes from a study of blood T cell repertoires in COVID-19. TCRdb's table, derived via immunoSEQ multiplex PCR, lists solely in-frame clones and lacks some. The sample lists some 270,000 clones; approximately 85% were seen once. Sequencing input: peripheral blood. The clonotype comes from a woman over 75 with COVID-19, enrolled during active disease. V is TRBV28 and J is TRBJ1-5; tentative D call: TRBD1 (6 bases). CDR3 loop: CASKGELQGQPQHF. The CDR3 nucleotides are TGTGCCAGCAAAGGGGAATTACAGGGCCAGCCCCAGCATTTT. Based on the CDR3 plus reference TRBV28 and TRBJ1-5, the full variable domain is DVKVTQSSRYLVKRTGEKVFLECVQDMDHENMFWYRQDPGLGLRLIYFSYDVKMKEKGDIPEGYSVSREKKERFSLILESASTNQTSMYLCASKGELQGQPQHFGDGTRLSIL.